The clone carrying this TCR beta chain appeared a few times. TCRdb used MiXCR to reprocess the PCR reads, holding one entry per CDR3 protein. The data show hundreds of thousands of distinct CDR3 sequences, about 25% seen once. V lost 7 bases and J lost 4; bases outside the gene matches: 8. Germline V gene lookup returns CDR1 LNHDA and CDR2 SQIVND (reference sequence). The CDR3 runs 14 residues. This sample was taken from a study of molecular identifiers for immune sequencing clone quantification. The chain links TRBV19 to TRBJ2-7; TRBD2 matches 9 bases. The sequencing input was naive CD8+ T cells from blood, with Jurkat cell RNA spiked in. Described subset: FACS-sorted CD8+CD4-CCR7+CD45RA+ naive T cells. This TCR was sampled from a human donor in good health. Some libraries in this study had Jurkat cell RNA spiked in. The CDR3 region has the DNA TGTGCCAGTAACCCGACTAGCGGTCCTTACGAGCAGTACTTC. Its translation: CASNPTSGPYEQYF.